One and the same sample provided the 9 T cell receptor beta chains below, sequenced in a study of shared clonotypes between healthy human individuals. Some clones are missing from TCRdb's copy, which holds only in-frame ones; the method was immunoSEQ multiplex PCR. In the table there are 2 million or so clones, about 95% of which are singletons. CD45RO-negative, CCR7-positively selected cells formed the naive CD8 fraction, excluding terminally differentiated effector memory CD45RA+ cells. Sequences were obtained from naive CD8+ T cells sorted from blood. The receptor set was obtained from a man aged 18 to 30 in good health.

The gene calls are TRBV10-1 and TRBJ2-7; possibly TRBD2 for D (6 bases). The CDR3 has 14 residues. Germline CDR1 WNHNN, CDR2 SYGVQD (reference sequence). V gave up 4 bases and J gave up 1 base, with 11 bases separating them. The CDR3 protein is CASSGGTGSYEQYF. CDR3 DNA: TGCGCCAGCAGTGGCGGGACGGGGTCCTACGAGCAGTACTTC.

In the case of this clone: One junction end disagrees with the germline gene, perhaps due to a read error. The genes are TRBV29-1 and TRBJ1-2, with 8 bases lining up with TRBD1. Per the germline V gene, CDR1 is SQVTM and CDR2 is ANQGSEA. This CDR3 spans 15 amino acids. CDR3 DNA sequence: TGCAGCGTACCCAGTAGGACAGGGACCACGTCCGGCTACATCTTC. Translated: CSVPSRTGTTSGYIF.

The J gene is TRBJ1-2, the V gene TRBV27; TRBD1 matches at 7 bases. The CDR3 extends over 16 amino acids. The J segment lost 2 bases and the V segment lost 3 bases, leaving 9 bases of the junction unmatched. Germline values: CDR1 MNHEY, CDR2 SMNVEV (reference sequence). The CDR3 here is CASSFSPTGDNYGYTF. DNA for the CDR3: TGTGCCAGCAGTTTCTCTCCTACAGGGGACAACTATGGCTACACCTTC.

The rearrangement links TRBV7-8 to TRBJ2-2; the D is unclear. V lost 1 base and J lost 5, with 14 bases in between. Germline V gene data show CDR1 as SGHVS and CDR2 as FQNEAQ. There are 16 residues in the CDR3. The CDR3 DNA is TGTGCCAGCAGCTTAGAAGTAGGGCAAGGGACCGGGGAGCTGTTTTTT. Encoded protein: CASSLEVGQGTGELFF.

This chain links TRBV6-1 with TRBJ2-7; D is possibly TRBD2 (5 bases). V lost 10 bases, J lost 3 bases, and 19 bases lay in between. This CDR3 has 14 amino acids. Germline CDR1 is MNHNS and CDR2 is SASEGT. The CDR3 sequence is CATRLGMVYYEQYF. The CDR3 nucleotides read TGTGCCACCCGACTCGGGATGGTCTACTACGAGCAGTACTTC.

The rearrangement links TRBV10-3 to TRBJ1-3; the match to TRBD1 covers 9 bases. This CDR3 region has 14 residues. In germline, CDR1 is ENHRY, CDR2 SYGVKD. V was clipped by 6 bases and J by 5 bases; unmatched bases: 5. The CDR3 coding sequence is TGTGCCATCAGCGACAGGGGGACCCGAAACACCATATATTTT. This translates into CAISDRGTRNTIYF.

A note on this clone: The same CDR3 also results from other DNA sequences found in this sample. The chain is built from TRBV5-1 and TRBJ1-1; possible D gene TRBD1, 5 bases. Trimming shortened V by 3 bases and J by 0 bases, and 6 bases separated the two germline ends. The CDR3 is 13 amino acids. Germline lookup yields CDR1 SGHRS and CDR2 YFSETQ. The CDR3 spells CASSSGMNTEAFF. DNA for the CDR3: TGCGCCAGCAGCTCAGGGATGAACACTGAAGCTTTCTTT.

The chain employs TRBV13 and TRBJ2-7; possibly TRBD1 for D (6 bases). The CDR3 is made up of 14 amino acids. V gave up 5 bases and J gave up 7 bases, with 18 bases separating them. Per the germline V gene, CDR1 is PRHDT and CDR2 is FYEKMQ (reference sequence). The chain's CDR3 is CASSPTTGFVEQYF. For the CDR3, the DNA is TGTGCCAGCAGCCCAACAACAGGGTTTGTTGAGCAGTACTTC. Full variable domain (remainder filled in from reference TRBV13 and TRBJ2-7): AAGVIQSPRHLIKEKRETATLKCYPIPRHDTVYWYQQGPGQDPQFLISFYEKMQSDKGSIPDRFSAQQFSDYHSELNMSSLELGDSALYFCASSPTTGFVEQYFGPGTRLTVT.

The J gene is TRBJ2-7, the V gene TRBV7-8; 13 nucleotides agree with TRBD2. The CDR3 runs 21 residues. The V gene's germline CDR1 is SGHVS and CDR2 FQNEAQ. V lost 1 base to trimming and J lost 6 bases; unmatched junction nucleotides: 21. The CDR3 here is CASSLELAGGPRPAMLSEQYF. CDR3 nucleotides: TGTGCCAGCAGCTTAGAACTAGCGGGAGGGCCCAGGCCGGCTATGCTTTCCGAGCAGTACTTC. Full variable domain (missing parts from reference TRBV7-8 and TRBJ2-7): GAGVSQSPRYKVAKRGQDVALRCDPISGHVSLFWYQQALGQGPEFLTYFQNEAQLDKSGLPSDRFFAERPEGSVSTLKIQRTQQEDSAVYLCASSLELAGGPRPAMLSEQYFGPGTRLTVT.